The T cell receptor beta chain under discussion was sequenced for a study of cytomegalovirus exposure and HLA in healthy donors (dated by TCRdb to between 2016 and 2019). About the study as a whole: In an earlier analysis of some 550 of the donors, 276 Gb of sequence data and approximately 100 million unique TCR beta sequences from 180 million or so T cells were reported. About 280 gigabases of sequencing data and roughly 81 million unique TCR sequences made up an early release that covered several hundred HLA-typed donors. Of the roughly 390 genotyped donors, roughly 76% were placed in the genetic ancestry cluster associated with self-reported Caucasian donors. The study aimed to test whether cataloging public T cell receptors could reveal signatures of past pathogen exposure. The study profiled the T cell repertoires of hundreds of subjects by immunosequencing and related them to cytomegalovirus serostatus. Besides the first cohort of approximately 670 subjects, a separate validation cohort made up of about 120 different subjects was used. To predict cytomegalovirus infection status, the study brought together high-throughput TCR immunosequencing, statistical association of individual TCRs with disease status, and machine learning. A later analysis re-analyzed previously published TCR beta repertoires from 550 to 700 donors and added high-resolution HLA genotyping to study TCR occurrence patterns. The later analysis used no new phenotypic data to find candidate immune exposures, relying instead on TCR beta sequences and their occurrence across donors. An earlier analysis of approximately 640 of the donors applied high-throughput TCR beta sequencing to assess whether each TCR beta V gene segment acted as functional or pseudogenic. Donor age, sex, ethnicity and CMV serostatus were compiled together with the repertoire data. Genome-wide SNP genotypes for about 55% of the roughly 670 donors were used in a later genetic analysis, which treated that subset as a discovery cohort. All discovery cohort repertoires had been generated on a single sequencing platform. HLA typing included class I and class II loci at four-digit resolution. The number of typed donors differed by locus: roughly 629-640 for A, B, C, DRB1 and DQB1; 522 for DQA1; over 600 for DPA1; and 450 to 480 for DPB1. Roughly five DR-DQ haplotypes were handled as single units for association and clustering, since linkage in the cohort was strong. On average, around 240,000 unique TCR beta nucleotide sequences were sequenced per donor among some 420 genotyped donors of the cohort, with roughly 19% of those sequences being non-productive.

Study-wide findings and limitations: A few of the identified cytomegalovirus-associated TCR beta chains were confirmed in vitro to be specific for cytomegalovirus antigens. It was suggested by the authors that the approach could potentially be generalized to other disease states and immunological phenotypes. In a later analysis, HLA-associated TCR beta chains showed more clonal expansion and lower generation probabilities than non-associated chains that were equally common. The study gave a list of around 170 TCR beta chains associated with cytomegalovirus. Linkage disequilibrium might explain the correlated functional status among segregating V segments, but an unknown experimental factor could not be excluded. A later analysis found that most CMV-associated TCR beta chains appeared HLA-restricted, with HLA associations seemingly driven largely by CMV exposure. An association between a missense DCLRE1C variant and V-gene and J-gene trimming of TCR beta chains was found in a later genetic analysis and replicated in an independent cohort. A later analysis associated 16,951 TCR beta sequences with specific HLA alleles at a false discovery rate of 0.05. Because HLA typing was missing for some donors at each locus, association tests included only the typed subset. A further reported finding was that TCR beta sequences accurately predicted the HLA-A and HLA-B alleles for most subjects in the first cohort. A later genetic analysis reported fewer N-insertions in productive TCRs among donors in an Asian-associated ancestry cluster than the approximately 700-donor mean. Sequencing depth was assumed to be roughly uniform across donors in the presence/absence analyses, though that assumption may not hold. CMV serostatus was the only immune exposure information available for the cohort. This cohort had only TCR beta chains sequenced, and the lack of alpha or paired-chain data limited which features could be detected. A cluster of highly shared sequence variants was judged likely to be a technical artifact of the sequencing pipeline. Some IMGT-functional V segments, including TRBV6-2 and TRBV6-3, could not be distinguished by the 87-base-pair reads and were therefore excluded. In both the original and validation cohorts, the classifier was reported to diagnose cytomegalovirus status with high specificity and sensitivity. In an earlier analysis of about 600 of the donors, most TCR beta V segments appeared in productive rearrangements about 90% or about 30% of the time, broadly matching IMGT annotations. A later analysis reported that several top co-occurrence clusters appeared linked to parvovirus B19, influenza, CMV and Epstein-Barr virus. A later analysis found that TCR association rates varied across HLA loci, with DRB1 alleles showing the most associated TCRs and HLA-C alleles the fewest. Because counts were too low, about 18 rarely observed V segments, including chromosome 9 orphons, were excluded from the earlier analysis of some 590 of the donors. When HLA alleles, especially DR and DQ, strongly co-occurred, attributing TCR associations to individual alleles was difficult. Most TCR sequences were seen in very few donors, while some public TCRs were found in many individuals.

In the case of this clone: Its antigen is still unknown. Nothing much larger sits one base from this clone, and base qualities are not available.

From the germline V gene (reference sequence), CDR1 is SGHNT and CDR2 is YYREEE. V trim: 1 base; J trim: 6 bases; unmatched bases: 6. The cysteine opens and the phenylalanine closes a CDR3 of 14 amino acids. The read is trimmed to its CDR3 DNA, 42 bases read in frame from base 1. The cohort comprised more than 550 healthy bone marrow donors. At the time of sampling, all cohort members were nominally healthy, though unrecorded immune exposures were likely present. The donor was CMV seronegative and belonged to the group of 350 to 400 seronegative cohort members. A peripheral blood sample was provided by each donor, and peripheral blood mononuclear cells were used for TCR beta sequencing. Genomic DNA extraction from the blood cell samples was performed with the Qiagen DNeasy Blood Extraction Kit. Library preparation used the immunoSEQ multiplex PCR assay. For the multiplex PCR, a mixture combining 60 forward primers for TCR Vbeta segments and 13 reverse primers for TCR Jbeta segments was used. The CDR3 region of rearranged TCR beta genes was amplified from genomic DNA with a multiplex PCR assay. On the Illumina HiSeq System, the amplified TCR beta libraries were sequenced as 87-base-pair reads. Under the source paper's analysis protocol: In a later analysis, 77 million or so unique TCR beta chains were counted across the approximately 640 repertoires, and roughly 11 million of these chains were shared by at least two donors. Raw reads were error-corrected and collapsed into unique sequences by a nearest-neighbor algorithm in which closely related sequences were merged to remove PCR and sequencing errors. To assign V, D and J gene segments, CDR3 sequences were aligned to IMGT reference sequences. Each retained sequence needed at least a six-nucleotide match to both a V gene segment and a J gene segment. Rearrangements were called productive when the CDR3 lacked stop codons and stayed in frame with V and J; all others were non-productive. CDR3 was defined according to IMGT convention as the region running from the second conserved V-encoded cysteine to the conserved J-encoded phenylalanine. In an earlier analysis of just under 600 of the donors, sequences lacking an unambiguous match to a single V gene segment were excluded. An earlier analysis of a few hundred of the donors called V segments functional above 56.7% productive rearrangements and segregating when the between-donor standard deviation exceeded 5%. To diagnose cytomegalovirus status from the catalog of TCR beta chain sequences, a statistical classification framework was built. In a later analysis, V and J genes were assigned by comparing TCR nucleotide sequences against IMGT/GENE-DB human TR gene sequences. A later analysis assigned CDR3 sequences and most-parsimonious VDJ recombination scenarios with the TCRdist pipeline. In a later analysis, each TCR beta chain was defined by its CDR3 amino acid sequence together with its V-gene family, and reads lacking a unique V-gene family were excluded. As a way to deal with suspected cross-contamination and a sequencing artifact, a later analysis dropped 450 to 700 nucleotide sequences that were highly shared and had low generation probability. A later analysis calculated a clonal expansion index for each public chain from normalized within-repertoire ranks of inferred template counts. In a later analysis, generation probabilities were computed with a VDJ recombination model fitted to out-of-frame rearrangements, and the resulting probabilities were checked against IGoR. Hypergeometric tests were used in a later analysis to score TCR-TCR, TCR-HLA and TCR-CMV co-occurrence, with a repertoire-size bias correction applied to the TCR pairs. A later analysis estimated false discovery rates by permuting HLA or CMV assignments 20 times. In a later analysis, co-occurring TCRs were grouped using DBSCAN, with TCRdist sequence similarity added in when clustering inside HLA-allele-positive subsets. Repertoires with fewer than 30,000 or more than 120,000 public chains were left out of co-occurrence clustering, as were a handful of repertoires with anomalous nucleotide sharing. Not all clones reach the TCRdb copy of this immuneACCESS table, which keeps in-frame sequences only. Checked studies attribute under half of the gap to unresolved V genes and leave the rest unexplained. The DNA was the basis for D and trimming; V, J and clone size are from that table. Here the sample has about 91,000 clones; 85% to 90% occur a single time. 2.3% of the sample rests with the top ten.

This clonotype originated in a man between 18 and 35 years old in good health and CMV-seronegative. The sequence joins TRBV5-4 to TRBJ2-7; 8 bases in the junction line up with TRBD2. The specimen sequenced was PBMCs. The CDR3 loop reads CASSLRGRSGEQYF. The nucleotides are TGTGCCAGCAGCTTGCGCGGGAGGTCGGGCGAGCAGTACTTC.